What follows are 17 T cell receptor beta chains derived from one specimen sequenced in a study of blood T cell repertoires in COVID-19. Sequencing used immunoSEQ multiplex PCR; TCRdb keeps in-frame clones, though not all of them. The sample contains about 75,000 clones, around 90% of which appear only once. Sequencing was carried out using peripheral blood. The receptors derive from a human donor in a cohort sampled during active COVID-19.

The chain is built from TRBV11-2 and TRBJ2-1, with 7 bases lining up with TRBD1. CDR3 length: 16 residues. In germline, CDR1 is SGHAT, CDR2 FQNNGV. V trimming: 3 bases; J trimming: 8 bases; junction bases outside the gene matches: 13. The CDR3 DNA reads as TGTGCCAGCAGCTTTAGAGGGCTCGTAGGGGGCGATGAGCAGTTCTTC. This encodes CASSFRGLVGGDEQFF.

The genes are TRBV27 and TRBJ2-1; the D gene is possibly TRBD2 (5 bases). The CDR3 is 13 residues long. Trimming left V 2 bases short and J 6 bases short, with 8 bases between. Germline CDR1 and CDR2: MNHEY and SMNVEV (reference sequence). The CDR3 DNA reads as TGTGCCAGCAGTTTAATGGGGAGCAATGAGCAGTTCTTC. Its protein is CASSLMGSNEQFF.

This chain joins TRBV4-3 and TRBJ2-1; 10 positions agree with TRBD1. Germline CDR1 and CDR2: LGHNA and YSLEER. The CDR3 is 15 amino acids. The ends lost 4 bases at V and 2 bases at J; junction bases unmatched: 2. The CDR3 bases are TGCGCCAGCAGCCCCGACAGGGGGCCCTACAATGAGCAGTTCTTC. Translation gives CASSPDRGPYNEQFF.

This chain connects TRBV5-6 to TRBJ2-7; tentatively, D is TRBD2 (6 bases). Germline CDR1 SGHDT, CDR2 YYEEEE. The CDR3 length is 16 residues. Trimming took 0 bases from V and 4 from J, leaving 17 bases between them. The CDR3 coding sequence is TGTGCCAGCAGCTTGGCCGTTTATAGCGGTTCGTACGAGCAGTACTTC. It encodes CASSLAVYSGSYEQYF.

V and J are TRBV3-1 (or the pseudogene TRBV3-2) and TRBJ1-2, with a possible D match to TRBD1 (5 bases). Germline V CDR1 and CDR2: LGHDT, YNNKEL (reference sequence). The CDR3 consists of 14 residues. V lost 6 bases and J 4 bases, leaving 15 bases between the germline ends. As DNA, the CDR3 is TGTGCCAGCAGAATAAACGGGGGGACCTATGGCTACACCTTC. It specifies CASRINGGTYGYTF.

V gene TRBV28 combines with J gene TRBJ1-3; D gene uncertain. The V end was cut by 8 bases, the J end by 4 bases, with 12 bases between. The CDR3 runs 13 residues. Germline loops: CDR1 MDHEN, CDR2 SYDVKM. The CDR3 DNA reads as TGTGCCAGCCTTCGGGTCACCGGAAACACCATATATTTT. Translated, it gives CASLRVTGNTIYF.

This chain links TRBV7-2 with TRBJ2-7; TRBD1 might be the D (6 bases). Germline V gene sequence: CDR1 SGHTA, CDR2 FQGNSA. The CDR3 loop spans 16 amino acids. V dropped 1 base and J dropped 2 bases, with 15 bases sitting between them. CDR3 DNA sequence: TGTGCCAGCAGCTTAGTTTGGGGGCGCGATCCCTACGAGCAGTACTTC. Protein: CASSLVWGRDPYEQYF.

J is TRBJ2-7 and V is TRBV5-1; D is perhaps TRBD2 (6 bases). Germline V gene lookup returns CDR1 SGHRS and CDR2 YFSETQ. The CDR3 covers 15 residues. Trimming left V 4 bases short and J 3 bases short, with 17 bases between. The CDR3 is CASSRAWEAGYEQYF. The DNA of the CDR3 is TGCGCCAGCAGCCGAGCCTGGGAAGCGGGCTACGAGCAGTACTTC.

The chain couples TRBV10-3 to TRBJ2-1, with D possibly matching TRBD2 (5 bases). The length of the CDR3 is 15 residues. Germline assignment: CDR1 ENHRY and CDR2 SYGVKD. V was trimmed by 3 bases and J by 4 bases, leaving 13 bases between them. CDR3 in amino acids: CAISDEGRAYNEQFF. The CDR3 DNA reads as TGTGCCATCAGTGATGAGGGTCGCGCGTACAATGAGCAGTTCTTC.

The DNA of the CDR3 is TGTGCCAGCAGCCAAGGAGGGTCTCTGATGGAGACCCAGTACTTC. Its translation is CASSQGGSLMETQYF. The rearrangement uses TRBV4-2 and TRBJ2-5; D might be TRBD2 (5 bases). Deletions cut 1 base from V and 5 bases from J, with 14 bases between. Germline V gives CDR1 LGHNA, CDR2 YNFKEQ. There are 15 residues in the CDR3.

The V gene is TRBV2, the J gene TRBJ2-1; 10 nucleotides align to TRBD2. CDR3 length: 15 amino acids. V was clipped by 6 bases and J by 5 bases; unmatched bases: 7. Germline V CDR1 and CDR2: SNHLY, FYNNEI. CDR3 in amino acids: CASRPGTSANNEQFF. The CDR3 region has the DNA TGTGCCAGCAGACCCGGGACTAGCGCAAACAATGAGCAGTTCTTC.

The DNA of the CDR3 is TGTGCCAGCAGCTCGAGCTGGGACAGGGGGGCCGGGGAGCTGTTTTTT. Translating it yields CASSSSWDRGAGELFF. The chain combines TRBV7-9 with TRBJ2-2; 11 bases match TRBD1. The germline gives CDR1 SEHNR, CDR2 FQNEAQ (reference sequence). The V segment lost 4 bases and the J segment 6 bases; nucleotides outside the gene matches: 7. The CDR3 length is 16 residues.

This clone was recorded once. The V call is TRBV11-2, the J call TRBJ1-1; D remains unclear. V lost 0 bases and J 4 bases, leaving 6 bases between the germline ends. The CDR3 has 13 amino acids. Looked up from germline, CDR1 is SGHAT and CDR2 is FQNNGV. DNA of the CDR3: TGTGCCAGCAGCTTAGATCTCCGCACTGAAGCTTTCTTT. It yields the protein CASSLDLRTEAFF.

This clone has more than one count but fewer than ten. The CDR3 spells CASSRLEARPYEQYF. The CDR3 DNA follows: TGTGCCAGCAGCCGCCTTGAGGCCAGACCCTACGAGCAGTACTTC. The chain combines TRBV7-9 with TRBJ2-7; unclear D gene. This CDR3 spans 15 amino acids. The V gene's germline CDR1 is SEHNR and CDR2 FQNEAQ (reference sequence). V dropped 5 bases and J dropped 2 bases, with 16 bases sitting between them.

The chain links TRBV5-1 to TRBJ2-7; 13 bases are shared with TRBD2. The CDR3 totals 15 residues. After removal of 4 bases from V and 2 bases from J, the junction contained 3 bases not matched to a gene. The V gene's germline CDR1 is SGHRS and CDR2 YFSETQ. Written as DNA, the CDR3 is TGCGCCAGCAGCGGGACTAGCGGGACTCCCTACGAGCAGTACTTC. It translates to CASSGTSGTPYEQYF.

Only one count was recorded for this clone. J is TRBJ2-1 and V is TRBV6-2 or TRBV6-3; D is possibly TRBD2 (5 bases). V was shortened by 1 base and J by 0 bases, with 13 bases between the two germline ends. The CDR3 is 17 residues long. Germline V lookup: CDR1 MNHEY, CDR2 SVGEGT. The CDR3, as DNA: TGTGCCAGCAGTTACTTCCGGACTGGTTTCTCCTACAATGAGCAGTTCTTC. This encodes CASSYFRTGFSYNEQFF.

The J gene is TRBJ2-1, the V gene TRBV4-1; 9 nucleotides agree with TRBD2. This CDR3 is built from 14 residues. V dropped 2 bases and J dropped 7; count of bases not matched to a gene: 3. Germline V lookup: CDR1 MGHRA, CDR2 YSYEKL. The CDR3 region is CASSQLAGINEQFF. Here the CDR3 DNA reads TGCGCCAGCAGCCAACTAGCGGGAATAAATGAGCAGTTCTTC.